A single sample gave rise to the 8 T cell receptor beta chains below, sequenced in a study of blood T cell repertoires in COVID-19. Assay used: immunoSEQ multiplex PCR; TCRdb lists only in-frame clones, some missing. The table records around 78,000 clones, 80% to 90% of them present only once. Sequencing was performed on peripheral blood. These receptors all come from a man over 45 with active COVID-19.

This clone is a singleton in its sample. The rearrangement uses TRBV6-2 or TRBV6-3 and TRBJ1-5; maybe TRBD1 (5 bases). From germline, CDR1 is MNHEY and CDR2 SVGEGT. V was cut by 2 bases and J by 9 bases, with 17 bases left in between. The CDR3 length is 15 residues. CDR3 bases: TGTGCCAGCAGTTACGGGGCAGCCGCCACTCGGCCCCAGCATTTT. Translation gives CASSYGAAATRPQHF.

The chain carries TRBV30 and TRBJ1-1, with D tentatively TRBD1 (6 bases). The ends were cut back, 0 bases at V and 11 bases at J, with 13 bases in the middle. CDR1 and CDR2 from the germline V gene are GTSNPN and SVGIG (reference sequence). The CDR3 runs to 12 residues. Here the CDR3 DNA reads TGTGCCTGGAGTGTGCGGGGGGCGATTGCTTTCTTT. Its protein is CAWSVRGAIAFF.

This clone was seen a single time. The chain recombines TRBV30 with TRBJ2-7, with D possibly TRBD2 on 6 matching bases. Germline V gene sequence: CDR1 GTSNPN, CDR2 SVGIG (reference sequence). The CDR3 consists of 15 residues. Trimming shortened V by 0 bases and J by 6 bases, and 18 bases separated the two germline ends. DNA of the CDR3: TGTGCCTGGAGTGTACCACGGGACTTCGACACCGAGCAGTACTTC. Amino acids: CAWSVPRDFDTEQYF.

The rearrangement uses TRBV24-1 and TRBJ2-1; no clear D gene. The length of the CDR3 is 13 residues. The germline CDR1 and CDR2 sequences are KGHDR and SFDVKD. Trimming took 5 bases from V and 10 from J, leaving 14 bases between them. CDR3 DNA sequence: TGTGCCACCAGTGGTAGGCAGGCCGGCGAGCAGTTCTTC. This encodes CATSGRQAGEQFF.

This chain uses TRBV7-2 with TRBJ2-3; D call uncertain. CDR1 is SGHTA, CDR2 FQGNSA, per germline. Trimming took 2 bases from V and 0 from J, leaving 9 bases between them. The CDR3 length is 15 residues. The CDR3 spells CASSLNRASTDTQYF. CDR3 nucleotide sequence: TGTGCCAGCAGCTTAAACAGAGCTAGCACAGATACGCAGTATTTT.

This clone was seen more than once but under ten times. This chain uses TRBV4-1 with TRBJ1-2, with 7 bases identical to TRBD1. CDR1 and CDR2 from the germline V gene are MGHRA and YSYEKL. This CDR3 contains 14 residues. V lost 3 bases to trimming and J lost 5 bases; unmatched junction nucleotides: 6. The CDR3 reads CASSHKGARYGYTF. CDR3 nucleotide sequence: TGCGCCAGCAGCCATAAGGGGGCGCGATATGGCTACACCTTC.

This rearrangement joins TRBV7-2 to TRBJ1-4; D may be TRBD1 (6 bases). V dropped 4 bases and J dropped 7 bases, with 13 bases sitting between them. Germline CDR1 and CDR2: SGHTA and FQGNSA. This CDR3 is built from 14 residues. In DNA, the CDR3 is TGTGCCAGCAGCTCCCCGCCCAGGGGTGAAAAACTGTTTTTT. It encodes CASSSPPRGEKLFF.

The chain joins TRBV3-1 (or the pseudogene TRBV3-2) to TRBJ2-3, with TRBD2 matching over 9 bases. The CDR3 consists of 12 residues. CDR1 is LGHDT, CDR2 YNNKEL, per germline (reference sequence). The V segment lost 4 bases and the J segment 10 bases; nucleotides outside the gene matches: 3. As DNA, the CDR3 is TGTGCCAGCAGCCGAGAGCGGGGGGCGCAGTATTTT. It translates to CASSRERGAQYF.